Shown below are 7 T cell receptor beta chains from a single sample sequenced in a study of T cell responses to AZD1222 COVID-19 vaccine. Measured with immunoSEQ multiplex PCR; TCRdb has only the in-frame clones, and not every one. The sample includes just over 65,000 clones, less than 90% of them seen just once. Specimen: peripheral blood, collected on day 0 of AZD1222 vaccination. These TCRs come from an adult in good health.

The rearrangement uses TRBV11-2 and TRBJ1-1; D uncertain. CDR1 and CDR2 (germline): SGHAT, FQNNGV. This CDR3 spans 15 amino acids. V was trimmed by 2 bases and J by 2 bases, leaving 12 bases between them. CDR3 coding DNA: TGTGCCAGCAGCTTACATCGGGCTCAAAACACTGAAGCTTTCTTT. It codes for CASSLHRAQNTEAFF.

CDR3 nucleotides: TGCAGCGGAGGCCGGGACAGCAAACCTGAAGCTTTCTTT. Translating it yields CSGGRDSKPEAFF. This chain joins TRBV29-1 and TRBJ1-1; 7 nucleotides agree with TRBD1. V trimming: 7 bases; J trimming: 6 bases; junction bases outside the gene matches: 11. Germline V gene lookup returns CDR1 SQVTM and CDR2 ANQGSEA. The CDR3 has 13 amino acids.

The rearrangement uses TRBV19 and TRBJ2-2, with 8 bases that match TRBD1. The length of the CDR3 is 15 residues. The junction had 5 bases not matched to a gene; V was cut back by 1 base and J by 7 bases. Germline lookup yields CDR1 LNHDA and CDR2 SQIVND (reference sequence). For the CDR3, the DNA is TGTGCCAGTAGTATAGTCAGGGGGCGGAACGGGGAGCTGTTTTTT. It encodes CASSIVRGRNGELFF.

This chain links TRBV7-2 with TRBJ2-1, with TRBD2 identical over 8 bases. This CDR3 contains 17 residues. Looked up from germline, CDR1 is SGHTA and CDR2 is FQGNSA. V lost 1 base and J lost 9; bases outside the gene matches: 14. The CDR3 DNA follows: TGTGCCAGCAGCTTAGTTGGCGGGAGGTTCGGTGGGGGTGAGCAGTTCTTC. The encoded protein is CASSLVGGRFGGGEQFF.

V gene TRBV9 combines with J gene TRBJ2-2, with D unresolved. The germline V and J ends were trimmed by 3 bases and 3 bases, with 12 bases remaining between them. The CDR3 sequence is 15 residues long. Germline V CDR1 and CDR2: SGDLS, YYNGEE. The CDR3 nucleotides read TGTGCCAGCAGCGGTGGGGTAGTGTACACCGGGGAGCTGTTTTTT. Translation gives CASSGGVVYTGELFF.

V is TRBV5-1 and J is TRBJ1-2; D perhaps matches TRBD1 (5 bases). Germline CDR1 is SGHRS and CDR2 is YFSETQ. Trimming left V 4 bases short and J 5 bases short, with 24 bases between. The CDR3 is 17 amino acids. The CDR3 nucleotides are TGCGCCAGCAGCCTTACCCAAAGAGGGGCCTCGGGGTATGGCTACACCTTC. This sequence encodes CASSLTQRGASGYGYTF.

This clone was seen once. This chain uses TRBV28 with TRBJ1-5, with TRBD1 matching 7 bases. The CDR3 is 15 residues long. The V and J ends lost 3 bases and 4 bases, in that order; junction bases with no gene match: 6. Germline V CDR1 and CDR2: MDHEN, SYDVKM. The CDR3 sequence: CASSLDRTANQPQHF. CDR3 nucleotide sequence: TGTGCCAGCAGTTTGGACAGGACTGCGAATCAGCCCCAGCATTTT. The full variable domain, rest sourced from reference TRBV28 and TRBJ1-5, is DVKVTQSSRYLVKRTGEKVFLECVQDMDHENMFWYRQDPGLGLRLIYFSYDVKMKEKGDIPEGYSVSREKKERFSLILESASTNQTSMYLCASSLDRTANQPQHFGDGTRLSIL.